This entry concerns a single TCR beta chain. Its antigen remains unknown. These data come from a study of shared clonotypes between healthy human individuals. Study-wide findings and caveats: Around 5.3% of naive CD4 clonotypes were shared across a handful of donors. Collection of samples was limited to blood; tissue repertoires likely differ.

The CDR3 is made up of 18 amino acids. Germline V gives CDR1 SSHAT, CDR2 FNYEAQ (reference sequence). V lost 0 bases and J lost 3; bases outside the gene matches: 7. TCRdb's copy holds only in-frame clones and misses some; the assay was immunoSEQ multiplex PCR. The data show about 2.4 million clones, roughly 93% seen once. This TCR came from a man aged 18 to 30 in good health. Some clones in this sample may be carry-over from other donors' samples. Sequenced material: naive CD4+ T cells from PBMCs. The subset: CD45RA+ positively selected. The V and J genes are TRBV7-7 and TRBJ2-2; 10 bases align to TRBD2. CDR3 residues: CASSLAQRTSGYTGELFF. The CDR3 bases are TGTGCCAGCAGCTTAGCTCAGCGGACTAGCGGCTACACCGGGGAGCTGTTTTTT.